Below, 18 T cell receptor beta chains from the same sample are listed, as sequenced in a study of vaccination effects on CD4 cells after COVID-19. What these receptors recognize is not known. Data came from immunoSEQ multiplex PCR; TCRdb stores just in-frame clones and leaves some out. The table lists under 25,000 clones, around 72% of them singletons. Sequencing in the ViraFEST assay came after antigen-specific CD4+ T cells had been expanded with viral peptide pools, which were used to stimulate PBMC. At the end of roughly 9 days of culture, CD4+ T cells were isolated. None of these healthy vaccinees had been infected with SARS-CoV-2 before vaccination. The input for sequencing was CD4+ T cells from PBMCs cultured with SARS-CoV-2 spike peptides, taken before COVID-19 vaccination. The receptors derive from a human donor who received a COVID-19 vaccine.

The V call is TRBV10-3, the J call TRBJ1-4, with D possibly matching TRBD1 (5 bases). Trimming pared 0 bases from V and 3 bases from J, leaving 8 bases between. In germline, CDR1 is ENHRY, CDR2 SYGVKD. The CDR3 runs to 15 residues. CDR3 sequence reads: CAISESGVPNEKLFF. The CDR3, as DNA: TGTGCCATCAGTGAGTCAGGGGTTCCTAATGAAAAACTGTTTTTT.

This chain joins TRBV11-2 and TRBJ2-5, with TRBD2 matching over 9 bases. The CDR3 is made up of 16 amino acids. Germline-derived CDR1 and CDR2 are SGHAT and FQNNGV. After removal of 1 base from V and 5 bases from J, the junction contained 8 bases not matched to a gene. The DNA of the CDR3 is TGTGCCAGCAGCTTAGTTGCGGGGGGGCCGAGGGAGACCCAGTACTTC. Translation: CASSLVAGGPRETQYF.

The V and J genes are TRBV19 and TRBJ2-1, with 7 bases fitting TRBD1. With 7 bases clipped from V and 5 bases from J, the junction kept 14 bases outside the gene matches. Germline loops: CDR1 LNHDA, CDR2 SQIVND (reference sequence). The CDR3 extends over 16 amino acids. The CDR3 DNA follows: TGTGCCAGTACCGAAAATACAGGGGCTAGCCACAATGAGCAGTTCTTC. Protein: CASTENTGASHNEQFF.

CDR3 DNA: TGCGCCAGCAGCTTGACAGTGGGACAAGAGACCCAGTACTTC. Amino acids: CASSLTVGQETQYF. The V call is TRBV5-1, the J call TRBJ2-5; the D is unclear. V lost 1 base and J lost 2, with 9 bases in between. The CDR3 spans 14 residues. Per the germline V gene, CDR1 is SGHRS and CDR2 is YFSETQ.

In its sample, this clone was seen a few times. This chain joins TRBV27 and TRBJ1-2, with D possibly TRBD1 on 6 matching bases. This CDR3 contains 14 residues. The germline gives CDR1 MNHEY, CDR2 SMNVEV (reference sequence). Trimming took off 6 bases at V and 6 bases at J, with 17 bases between the two ends. The CDR3 sequence: CASRRPGGANGYTF. The CDR3 region has the DNA TGTGCCAGCAGACGTCCTGGGGGGGCTAATGGCTACACCTTC.

The V gene is TRBV2, the J gene TRBJ2-7; D is undetermined. Trimming took off 6 bases at V and 3 bases at J, with 6 bases between the two ends. Germline assignment: CDR1 SNHLY and CDR2 FYNNEI. The CDR3 has 11 residues. The CDR3 DNA sequence: TGTGCCAGCAGGCGGTACTACGAGCAGTACTTC. Its translation is CASRRYYEQYF.

This clone has just a few counts. The gene calls are TRBV28 and TRBJ2-1; TRBD2 aligns across 10 bases. The CDR3 sequence is 14 residues long. Per germline, CDR1 MDHEN and CDR2 SYDVKM. Trimming at V came to 6 bases and at J to 7 bases, leaving 6 bases not matched to a gene. The CDR3 coding sequence is TGTGCCAGCAGGTCCCTAGCGGGGGCTAATGAGCAGTTCTTC. Translated: CASRSLAGANEQFF.

Only one count was recorded for this clone. The genes are TRBV6-5 and TRBJ2-3; 7 positions agree with TRBD2. The V gene's germline CDR1 is MNHEY and CDR2 SVGAGI. The CDR3 consists of 15 residues. J gave up 4 bases and V 2 bases, and 6 bases lay outside the gene matches. The CDR3 DNA is TGTGCCAGCAGTTACGGGCGGGAGCCCCCAGATACGCAGTATTTT. Translating it yields CASSYGREPPDTQYF.

This clone appeared once. The chain uses TRBV7-9 and TRBJ2-1; TRBD1 might be the D (5 bases). Trimming took 1 base from V and 2 from J, leaving 15 bases between them. The CDR3 has 17 residues. CDR1 and CDR2 from the germline V gene are SEHNR and FQNEAQ (reference sequence). CDR3 amino acids: CASSLGRWGWTYNEQFF. The CDR3 DNA sequence: TGTGCCAGCAGCTTAGGTCGTTGGGGCTGGACCTACAATGAGCAGTTCTTC.

The rearrangement links TRBV19 to TRBJ2-3; a weak D match, TRBD1 (6 bases). Trimming took 5 bases from V and 1 from J, leaving 13 bases between them. Germline assignment: CDR1 LNHDA and CDR2 SQIVND (reference sequence). The CDR3 runs to 15 residues. CDR3 in amino acids: CASSHLRGRTDTQYF. CDR3 in DNA: TGTGCCAGTAGTCACCTCAGGGGCCGCACAGATACGCAGTATTTT.

The chain carries TRBV23-1 and TRBJ2-7; 8 bases line up with TRBD1. TRBV23-1 is an ORF, with its function uncertain. The CDR3 consists of 15 residues. V lost 1 base to trimming and J lost 2 bases; unmatched junction nucleotides: 4. The DNA for the CDR3 is TGCGCCAGCAGTCAATGGGACAGGTCGACCTACGAGCAGTACTTC. This gives the protein CASSQWDRSTYEQYF.

This clone was counted a single time. This chain uses TRBV3-1 (or the pseudogene TRBV3-2) with TRBJ2-1; 9 nucleotides agree with TRBD2. This CDR3 has 16 amino acids. CDR1 is LGHDT, CDR2 YNNKEL, per germline (reference sequence). V trimming: 1 base; J trimming: 4 bases; junction bases outside the gene matches: 5. In DNA, the CDR3 is TGTGCCAGCAGCCAAGCGATTAGCGGGAGATACAATGAGCAGTTCTTC. Translated: CASSQAISGRYNEQFF.

The chain couples TRBV7-9 to TRBJ1-1; D gene ambiguous. Germline-derived CDR1 and CDR2 are SEHNR and FQNEAQ (reference sequence). The CDR3 runs to 14 residues. V was shortened by 3 bases and J by 3 bases, with 11 bases between the two germline ends. In nucleotides, the CDR3 is TGTGCCAGCAGCTTCAGTCCGCAGTACACTGAAGCTTTCTTT. Its protein is CASSFSPQYTEAFF.

This clone was observed a few times. V gene TRBV10-1 combines with J gene TRBJ1-1; D may be TRBD1 (5 bases). The length of the CDR3 is 12 residues. Germline V gene data show CDR1 as WNHNN and CDR2 as SYGVQD (reference sequence). The ends were cut back, 6 bases at V and 7 bases at J, with 12 bases in the middle. CDR3 region: CASRRPGGEAFF. CDR3 DNA sequence: TGCGCCAGCAGACGACCGGGGGGTGAAGCTTTCTTT.

CDR3 in amino acids: CASSQLSTEAFF. The CDR3 DNA reads as TGTGCCAGCAGCCAATTGAGCACTGAAGCTTTCTTT. V and J are TRBV3-1 (or the pseudogene TRBV3-2) and TRBJ1-1, with D uncertain. Trimming cost V 2 bases and J 4 bases, with 5 bases left between them. Germline CDR1 and CDR2: LGHDT and YNNKEL (reference sequence). CDR3 length: 12 amino acids.

The V and J genes are TRBV3-1 (or the pseudogene TRBV3-2) and TRBJ1-1, with D maybe TRBD1 (6 bases). Germline V lookup: CDR1 LGHDT, CDR2 YNNKEL (reference sequence). The CDR3 covers 12 residues. V was cut by 3 bases and J by 7 bases, with 9 bases left in between. DNA of the CDR3: TGTGCCAGCAGCCACGAGGGGGATGAAGCTTTCTTT. Translating gives CASSHEGDEAFF.

CDR3: CASCASGGFLNIQYF. The CDR3 DNA follows: TGTGCCAGCTGCGCTTCAGGGGGCTTTTTGAACATTCAGTACTTC. The chain employs TRBV18 and TRBJ2-4, with 8 positions matching TRBD1. Germline V gene sequence: CDR1 KGHSH, CDR2 LQKENI. The CDR3 length is 15 residues. Unmatched junction bases numbered 12, after V lost 7 bases and J lost 7 bases.

The chain couples TRBV7-8 to TRBJ1-5; weak D call: TRBD1 (6 bases). V was clipped by 1 base and J by 5 bases, with 12 bases between them. This CDR3 is 15 amino acids long. The V gene's germline CDR1 is SGHVS and CDR2 FQNEAQ. Here the CDR3 reads CASSLDTGPYQPQHF. The CDR3 nucleotides read TGTGCCAGCAGCTTAGATACAGGGCCATATCAGCCCCAGCATTTT.